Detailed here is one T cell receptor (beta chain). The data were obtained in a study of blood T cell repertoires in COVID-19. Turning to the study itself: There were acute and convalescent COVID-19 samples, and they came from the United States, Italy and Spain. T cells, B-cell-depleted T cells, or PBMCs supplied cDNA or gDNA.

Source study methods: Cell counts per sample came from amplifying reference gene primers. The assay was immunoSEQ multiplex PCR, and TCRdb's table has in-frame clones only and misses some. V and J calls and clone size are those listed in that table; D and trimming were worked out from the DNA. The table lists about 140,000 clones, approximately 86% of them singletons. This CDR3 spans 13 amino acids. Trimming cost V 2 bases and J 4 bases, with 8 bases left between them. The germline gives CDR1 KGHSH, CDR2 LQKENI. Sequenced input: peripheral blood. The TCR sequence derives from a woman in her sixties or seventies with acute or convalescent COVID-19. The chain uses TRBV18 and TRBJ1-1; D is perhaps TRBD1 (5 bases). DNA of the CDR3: TGTGCCAGCTCACCAGCTAGGGGCACTGAAGCTTTCTTT. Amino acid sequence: CASSPARGTEAFF.